The sequence of this T cell receptor (beta chain) was determined in a study of regulatory T cells in long-lasting Graves disease. On the study more broadly: Newly diagnosed Graves' patients had taken antithyroid drugs under 3 months.

Sequencing libraries for TCR beta were prepared with iRepertoire HTBI primers and Arm-PCR of CDR3 regions. TCRdb reprocessed the multiplex PCR reads via MiXCR and lists one record per CDR3 protein. Of approximately 350,000 distinct CDR3 sequences in the sample, 16% were seen once. The time point: newly diagnosed GD, antithyroid drugs for less than 3 months. From PBMCs, RNA was extracted and then used to make the TCR library. This clonotype has only a few counts. The sample also formed part of further work on T cells in Graves' hyperthyroidism and ophthalmopathy. That paper states: Through a model of 13 V-J features, ophthalmopathy was separated from stable hyperthyroidism.

This sample comprised peripheral blood mononuclear cells (PBMCs), obtained at new diagnosis, from a patient treated with antithyroid drugs. This receptor was obtained from a man aged 40-50 years with Graves disease.

The CDR3 coding sequence is TGCAGCGTTGCCTGGCAGGAAGGGACCCAGTACTTC. Translating it yields CSVAWQEGTQYF. V and J are TRBV29-1 and TRBJ2-5; D unresolved. Per germline, CDR1 SQVTM and CDR2 ANQGSEA. The CDR3 sequence is 12 residues long. V was cut by 4 bases and J by 7 bases, with 13 bases left in between.